These 27 T cell receptor beta chains originate from one sample sequenced in a study of OX40 agonist ivuxolimab in advanced cancers. Only in-frame clones appear in the TCRdb table, and some are missing; sequencing was by immunoSEQ multiplex PCR. The profile shows more than 55,000 clones, roughly 89% of them singletons. This specimen consisted of CD4+ or CD8+ T cells sorted from blood, obtained in a trial of the OX40 agonist ivuxolimab. These TCRs come from an adult with an advanced solid tumor such as melanoma, head and neck, liver or kidney cancer.

The rearrangement joins TRBV15 to TRBJ2-1, with 7 nucleotides matching TRBD2. The CDR3 runs to 15 residues. CDR1 and CDR2 (germline): LNHNV, YYDKDF (reference sequence). Trimming at V came to 0 bases and at J to 8 bases, leaving 7 bases not matched to a gene. The DNA of the CDR3 is TGTGCCACCAGCAGAGATCGACTAGCACGGGATGAGCAGTTCTTC. It is translated as CATSRDRLARDEQFF.

The V gene is TRBV5-4, the J gene TRBJ2-7; 8 bases line up with TRBD1. V lost 5 bases, J lost 3 bases, and 4 bases stayed unmatched. This CDR3 comprises 13 residues. Germline CDR1 reads SGHNT; CDR2 reads YYREEE (reference sequence). CDR3 nucleotides: TGTGCCAGCAGTAGACAGGGGTACTACGAGCAGTACTTC. It yields the protein CASSRQGYYEQYF.

The chain recombines TRBV11-2 with TRBJ1-1; D remains unclear. Germline-derived CDR1 and CDR2 are SGHAT and FQNNGV. V shed 5 bases and J shed 3 bases, with 13 bases lying between them. CDR3 length equals 14 residues. In nucleotides, the CDR3 is TGTGCCAGCAGCACGCGCCGGAGGGACACTGAAGCTTTCTTT. Protein product: CASSTRRRDTEAFF.

The rearrangement joins TRBV5-4 to TRBJ2-1; TRBD2 aligns across 8 bases. Germline V lookup: CDR1 SGHNT, CDR2 YYREEE (reference sequence). This CDR3 contains 17 residues. The V gene end was trimmed by 0 bases and the J gene end by 0 bases; junction bases not matched to a gene: 5. The CDR3 bases are TGTGCCAGCAGCTTGGTTAGCGGGGTGGGCTCCTACAATGAGCAGTTCTTC. Translated, it gives CASSLVSGVGSYNEQFF.

The V gene is TRBV6-5, the J gene TRBJ1-3; the D is unclear. The germline CDR1 and CDR2 sequences are MNHEY and SVGAGI. The CDR3 runs 14 residues. V gave up 0 bases and J gave up 4 bases, with 7 bases separating them. This CDR3 reads CASSYSTVGNTIYF. CDR3 nucleotides: TGTGCCAGCAGTTACTCGACGGTAGGAAACACCATATATTTT.

The chain links TRBV10-3 to TRBJ2-1; TRBD2 matches 7 bases. The CDR3 covers 14 residues. V dropped 9 bases and J dropped 0; count of bases not matched to a gene: 5. Germline CDR1 ENHRY, CDR2 SYGVKD. The CDR3 DNA sequence: TGTGCCATTTCGGGGGGAAGCTCCTACAATGAGCAGTTCTTC. Translated, it gives CAISGGSSYNEQFF.

This sequence joins TRBV7-2 and TRBJ1-4; D gene ambiguous. Trimming removed 1 base at V and 5 bases at J, with 11 bases between. CDR3 length: 15 amino acids. The germline V gene has CDR1 SGHTA and CDR2 FQGNSA. CDR3 coding DNA: TGTGCCAGCAGCTTAGGGGCTAGTACGAATGAAAAACTGTTTTTT. This gives the protein CASSLGASTNEKLFF.

The count of this clone is one. This chain uses TRBV4-1 with TRBJ2-5; 7 positions match TRBD2. The V segment lost 3 bases and the J segment 3 bases; nucleotides outside the gene matches: 7. The CDR3 consists of 15 residues. Germline lookup yields CDR1 MGHRA and CDR2 YSYEKL. This CDR3 is CASSQPGTTKETQYF. The CDR3 DNA reads as TGCGCCAGCAGCCAGCCCGGGACTACCAAAGAGACCCAGTACTTC.

This chain joins TRBV29-1 and TRBJ1-2; the D gene is possibly TRBD1 (5 bases). The CDR3 has 14 residues. The V and J ends lost 7 bases and 4 bases respectively, with 19 bases between them. Germline CDR1 and CDR2: SQVTM and ANQGSEA. CDR3 in amino acids: CSAAGDSSPYGYTF. CDR3 nucleotides: TGCAGCGCGGCCGGGGACTCTAGCCCCTATGGCTACACCTTC.

This chain joins TRBV5-6 and TRBJ1-1; perhaps TRBD1 as D (5 bases). CDR3 length: 16 residues. The germline gives CDR1 SGHDT, CDR2 YYEEEE. The V end was cut by 4 bases, the J end by 1 base, with 17 bases between. The CDR3 DNA reads as TGTGCCAGCAGCCTCCGGGGCGAAACCAGGAACACTGAAGCTTTCTTT. Translated: CASSLRGETRNTEAFF.

The rearrangement uses TRBV28 and TRBJ2-3; no clear D gene. V gave up 2 bases and J gave up 5 bases, with 11 bases separating them. The CDR3 has 14 amino acids. The germline CDR1 and CDR2 sequences are MDHEN and SYDVKM. The CDR3 coding sequence is TGTGCCAGCAGTTTAGTACAGACAAAAGATACGCAGTATTTT. Translation gives CASSLVQTKDTQYF. The variable domain in full, completed from reference TRBV28 and TRBJ2-3, reads DVKVTQSSRYLVKRTGEKVFLECVQDMDHENMFWYRQDPGLGLRLIYFSYDVKMKEKGDIPEGYSVSREKKERFSLILESASTNQTSMYLCASSLVQTKDTQYFGPGTRLTVL.

The chain is built from TRBV2 and TRBJ2-5; TRBD1 might be the D (6 bases). Germline V lookup: CDR1 SNHLY, CDR2 FYNNEI. The CDR3 runs to 16 residues. V lost 3 bases and J lost 0, with 14 bases in between. This chain's CDR3 is CASSEGVDRDQETQYF. In nucleotides, the CDR3 is TGTGCCAGCAGTGAGGGGGTGGACAGAGACCAAGAGACCCAGTACTTC.

The rearrangement joins TRBV6-1 to TRBJ1-4, with a tentative D call TRBD1 (6 bases). The V gene's germline CDR1 is MNHNS and CDR2 SASEGT. With 6 bases removed from V and 0 bases from J, the gap between germline ends came to 11 bases. The CDR3 totals 15 residues. CDR3 sequence: CASRGGSTTNEKLFF. The CDR3 DNA is TGTGCCAGCAGAGGGGGGTCAACAACTAATGAAAAACTGTTTTTT.

This clone was counted once. The chain carries TRBV28 and TRBJ1-5; D ambiguous. The CDR3 is 12 residues long. V was shortened by 2 bases and J by 5 bases, with 4 bases between the two germline ends. CDR1 is MDHEN and CDR2 is SYDVKM in the germline V gene. In nucleotides, the CDR3 is TGTGCCAGCAGTTTAATGGATCAGCCCCAGCATTTT. Encoded protein: CASSLMDQPQHF.

This chain uses TRBV19 with TRBJ1-4, with a possible D match to TRBD1 (5 bases). This CDR3 is built from 14 residues. Trimming removed 3 bases from V and 8 bases from J, with 13 bases in between. CDR1 is LNHDA and CDR2 is SQIVND in the germline V gene (reference sequence). The CDR3 DNA follows: TGTGCCAGTAGTATCGGGACGCGAGGGGAAAAACTGTTTTTT. The encoded protein is CASSIGTRGEKLFF. Variable domain in full (rest from reference TRBV19 and TRBJ1-4): DGGITQSPKYLFRKEGQNVTLSCEQNLNHDAMYWYRQDPGQGLRLIYYSQIVNDFQKGDIAEGYSVSREKKESFPLTVTSAQKNPTAFYLCASSIGTRGEKLFFGSGTQLSVL.

V gene TRBV5-1 combines with J gene TRBJ1-1; 7 bases align to TRBD1. Germline loops: CDR1 SGHRS, CDR2 YFSETQ. The CDR3 has 14 amino acids. Trimming took 5 bases from V and 3 from J; bases not matched to a gene: 7. In DNA form, the CDR3 reads TGCGCCAGCAGAAGACAGGGTGCGGACACTGAAGCTTTCTTT. Amino acids: CASRRQGADTEAFF.

The chain links TRBV25-1 to TRBJ1-2, with D uncertain. The CDR3 consists of 15 residues. CDR1 and CDR2 from the germline V gene are MGHDK and SYGVNS. V was cut by 1 base and J by 2 bases, with 11 bases left in between. Here the CDR3 reads CASSELGGPNYGYTF. The CDR3 coding sequence is TGTGCCAGCAGTGAATTGGGCGGCCCCAACTATGGCTACACCTTC.

The J gene is TRBJ1-6, the V gene TRBV27, with a weak D call TRBD1 (5 bases). This CDR3 region has 15 residues. V lost 4 bases, J lost 6 bases, and 13 bases lay in between. The germline V gene encodes CDR1 MNHEY and CDR2 SMNVEV (reference sequence). The CDR3 sequence: CASSSWGGGNSPLHF. In DNA form, the CDR3 reads TGTGCCAGCAGTTCCTGGGGGGGTGGTAATTCACCCCTCCACTTT.

Here the CDR3 reads CASRDTGELFF. The CDR3, as DNA: TGTGCCAGCAGGGACACCGGGGAGCTGTTTTTT. This rearrangement joins TRBV19 to TRBJ2-2; weak D call: TRBD1 (5 bases). Trimming shortened V by 9 bases and J by 3 bases, and 5 bases separated the two germline ends. Germline CDR1 and CDR2: LNHDA and SQIVND (reference sequence). The CDR3 is 11 residues long. Using reference TRBV19 and TRBJ2-2 for the parts outside the CDR3, the full variable domain is DGGITQSPKYLFRKEGQNVTLSCEQNLNHDAMYWYRQDPGQGLRLIYYSQIVNDFQKGDIAEGYSVSREKKESFPLTVTSAQKNPTAFYLCASRDTGELFFGEGSRLTVL.

The CDR3 DNA reads as TGTGCCAGCTCACCTCCTAATCTAGAGACCCAGTACTTC. Its translation is CASSPPNLETQYF. J is TRBJ2-5 and V is TRBV18; D not certain. CDR1 and CDR2 from the germline V gene are KGHSH and LQKENI. The CDR3 loop spans 13 amino acids. The V end lost 3 bases, the J end lost 4 bases, and 9 bases lay between the germline ends.

V usage is TRBV28 and J usage is TRBJ2-3, with D unresolved. Trimming took off 5 bases at V and 11 bases at J, with 17 bases between the two ends. Germline loops: CDR1 MDHEN, CDR2 SYDVKM. The CDR3 is 13 residues long. CDR3 loop: CASSRILPPGQYF. Written as DNA, the CDR3 is TGTGCCAGCAGTCGTATCTTGCCGCCTGGGCAGTATTTT.

The chain uses TRBV5-1 and TRBJ2-5; possibly TRBD1 for D (7 bases). The CDR3 spans 14 residues. Trimming left V 4 bases short and J 4 bases short, with 14 bases between. Germline values: CDR1 SGHRS, CDR2 YFSETQ. In nucleotides, the CDR3 is TGCGCCAGCAGCGCTCAGGGGGGTGGAGAGACCCAGTACTTC. Amino acids: CASSAQGGGETQYF.

This chain uses TRBV27 with TRBJ1-1, with D possibly matching TRBD1 (6 bases). V dropped 0 bases and J dropped 6 bases, with 17 bases sitting between them. Germline values: CDR1 MNHEY, CDR2 SMNVEV (reference sequence). This CDR3 has 16 amino acids. The CDR3 DNA is TGTGCCAGCAGTTTATCGAGTTCAGGGGCAGTCCCTGAAGCTTTCTTT. It yields the protein CASSLSSSGAVPEAFF.

The chain employs TRBV19 and TRBJ2-1; D ambiguous. The CDR3 covers 14 residues. The ends were cut back, 4 bases at V and 5 bases at J, with 12 bases in the middle. Germline V lookup: CDR1 LNHDA, CDR2 SQIVND (reference sequence). The CDR3 is CASSSPLINNEQFF. The CDR3 DNA follows: TGTGCCAGTAGTAGCCCTCTGATCAACAATGAGCAGTTCTTC.

The genes are TRBV2 and TRBJ1-5; D gene uncertain. Trimming cost V 6 bases and J 1 base, with 10 bases left between them. Germline V gene lookup returns CDR1 SNHLY and CDR2 FYNNEI. The CDR3 consists of 14 residues. The CDR3 region is CASRPRGSNQPQHF. The CDR3 coding sequence is TGTGCCAGCAGACCCCGGGGAAGCAATCAGCCCCAGCATTTT.

This clone appeared a single time. V is TRBV5-6 and J is TRBJ2-2, with D perhaps assigned TRBD1 or TRBD2 (5 bases each). CDR1 is SGHDT and CDR2 is YYEEEE in the germline V gene. The CDR3 runs 12 residues. Trimming removed 4 bases from V and 6 bases from J, with 7 bases in between. The CDR3 sequence: CASSGGPGELFF. CDR3 bases: TGTGCCAGCAGCGGGGGTCCCGGGGAGCTGTTTTTT.

The chain has TRBV7-9 and TRBJ2-2, with D hard to call. This CDR3 is 15 amino acids long. Between the trimmed V and J ends, which lost 0 bases and 0 bases, there was a span of 5 bases. The germline V gene has CDR1 SEHNR and CDR2 FQNEAQ (reference sequence). The CDR3 loop is CASSLASPNTGELFF. The CDR3 nucleotides are TGTGCCAGCAGCTTAGCTAGCCCGAACACCGGGGAGCTGTTTTTT. The whole variable domain, remainder taken from reference TRBV7-9 and TRBJ2-2, is DTGVSQNPRHKITKRGQNVTFRCDPISEHNRLYWYRQTLGQGPEFLTYFQNEAQLEKSRLLSDRFSAERPKGSFSTLEIQRTEQGDSAMYLCASSLASPNTGELFFGEGSRLTVL.